These 25 T cell receptor beta chains were all obtained from the same sample, sequenced in a study of post-analysis software for immune sequencing data. Unique molecular identifiers tagged the TCR beta cDNA libraries. In TCRdb, the PCR reads were re-called with MiXCR into one record per CDR3 protein. Of about 540,000 distinct CDR3 sequences listed, approximately 31% are singletons. Study outcomes and limitations: Compared with controls, patients had more of roughly 5 TRBV segments, including TRBV5-6, TRBV5-1 and TRBV20-1.

No antigen has been assigned to these receptors. The sequenced material came from blood. The receptors come from a girl aged 2 to 17 with multiple sclerosis.

The chain is built from TRBV5-1 and TRBJ1-5; 9 bases match TRBD1. CDR1 and CDR2 from the germline V gene are SGHRS and YFSETQ. The J segment lost 5 bases and the V segment lost 4 bases, leaving 7 bases of the junction unmatched. The CDR3 is 15 residues long. The CDR3: CASSTGQGVDQPQHF. Here the CDR3 DNA reads TGCGCCAGCAGCACGGGACAGGGTGTGGATCAGCCCCAGCATTTT.

The J gene is TRBJ2-7, the V gene TRBV4-1; no definite D call. The V gene lost 4 bases and the J gene lost 3 bases, with 13 bases spanning the gap. This CDR3 contains 14 residues. Germline CDR1 MGHRA, CDR2 YSYEKL. The CDR3 sequence is CASSRGLGNYEQYF. The CDR3 DNA is TGCGCCAGCAGCCGAGGCCTAGGCAACTACGAGCAGTACTTC.

The chain combines TRBV12-3 or TRBV12-4 with TRBJ1-2; 12 positions match TRBD1. The CDR3 consists of 15 residues. The V gene end was trimmed by 5 bases and the J gene end by 7 bases; junction bases not matched to a gene: 8. In DNA, the CDR3 is TGTGCCAGCAGTCAACCGGGACAGGGGGCGCGTGGCTACACCTTC. Its protein is CASSQPGQGARGYTF.

This chain links TRBV25-1 with TRBJ2-1, with 7 bases fitting TRBD2. This CDR3 contains 15 residues. Germline CDR1 MGHDK, CDR2 SYGVNS. J was trimmed by 6 bases and V by 1 base; bases with no gene match: 6. CDR3 DNA sequence: TGTGCCAGCAGTGAATTAAGCGGGGATTCCAATGAGCAGTTCTTC. This translates into CASSELSGDSNEQFF. The entire variable domain, with the rest obtained from reference TRBV25-1 and TRBJ2-1, is as follows: EADIYQTPRYLVIGTGKKITLECSQTMGHDKMYWYQQDPGMELHLIHYSYGVNSTEKGDLSSESTVSRIRTEHFPLTLESARPSHTSQYLCASSELSGDSNEQFFGPGTRLTVL.

This clonotype was observed a handful of times. V is TRBV20-1 and J is TRBJ1-2, with D maybe TRBD1 (5 bases). V shed 2 bases and J shed 2 bases, with 6 bases lying between them. The CDR3 is made up of 12 amino acids. CDR1 and CDR2 (germline): DFQATT, SNEGSKA (reference sequence). CDR3 region: CSARSGNYGYTF. The CDR3 DNA reads as TGCAGTGCTAGATCAGGGAACTATGGCTACACCTTC.

The V and J genes are TRBV20-1 and TRBJ2-4; D might be TRBD1 (5 bases). The end of the DNA aligns better with TRBJ2-5, so the J call may be wrong. Germline V gene data show CDR1 as DFQATT and CDR2 as SNEGSKA (reference sequence). This CDR3 spans 13 amino acids. This chain's CDR3 is CSASATVQETQYF. The CDR3 DNA follows: TGCAGTGCTAGCGCGACAGTCCAAGAGACCCAGTACTTC.

This rearrangement joins TRBV7-9 to TRBJ1-1, with D uncertain. CDR1 is SEHNR, CDR2 FQNEAQ, per germline (reference sequence). This CDR3 is 12 amino acids long. V lost 5 bases to trimming and J lost 1 base, with 5 bases between them. The CDR3: CASSTPNTEAFF. The DNA of the CDR3 is TGTGCCAGCAGCACTCCGAACACTGAAGCTTTCTTT.

The table lists this clonotype with a count of one. This chain joins TRBV5-1 and TRBJ2-1; 12 bases line up with TRBD2. Gene TRBJ2-7 matches the end of the DNA better, so the J call may be wrong. The CDR3 is 18 amino acids. The V gene's germline CDR1 is SGHRS and CDR2 YFSETQ. The CDR3 loop is CASSAPSSGGGSYNEQYF. Here the CDR3 DNA reads TGCGCCAGCAGCGCCCCCTCTAGCGGGGGGGGCTCCTACAATGAGCAGTACTTC.

This clonotype was seen more than once but under ten times. This chain uses TRBV6-1 with TRBJ2-3; a weak D match, TRBD2 (5 bases). Trimming took off 4 bases at V and 0 bases at J, with 8 bases between the two ends. Germline V gives CDR1 MNHNS, CDR2 SASEGT. This CDR3 is built from 14 residues. The CDR3 DNA is TGTGCCAGCAGTGGACTACTTAGCACAGATACGCAGTATTTT. It codes for CASSGLLSTDTQYF.

In its sample, this clonotype was seen once. At one boundary the junction diverges from the germline segment, which might be a read error. The CDR3 bases are TGTGCCGGCAGCTCACGACAGGGAAGTTTGGTCTACAATGAGCAGTTCTTC. It specifies CAGSSRQGSLVYNEQFF. The chain links TRBV7-2 to TRBJ2-1; 7 bases agree with TRBD1. The CDR3 has 17 residues. From germline, CDR1 is SGHTA and CDR2 FQGNSA.

With respect to this clonotype: This may arise from a read error, as a much more abundant clone is one base away. This CDR3 fails to terminate in the conserved phenylalanine or tryptophan, so it likely reflects a read error. The gene calls are TRBV4-1 and TRBJ1-4, with TRBD1 matching over 7 bases. Germline values: CDR1 MGHRA, CDR2 YSYEKL. CDR3 length: 15 amino acids. With V trimmed by 2 bases and J by 0 bases, 0 bases remained unmatched. The DNA for the CDR3 is TGCGCCAGCAGCCAAACAGGGGCAACTAATGAAAAACTGTTTTTG. Translation: CASSQTGATNEKLFL.

V and J are TRBV28 and TRBJ2-4; the match to TRBD1 covers 11 bases. TRBJ2-7 explains the end of the DNA better; the J call may be wrong. The CDR3 is 14 amino acids. Germline V gene sequence: CDR1 MDHEN, CDR2 SYDVKM. CDR3 bases: TGTGCCAGCTCTGACCGGGACAGGGGGTACGAGCAGTACTTC. Amino acids: CASSDRDRGYEQYF.

The CDR3 bases are TGCGCCAGCAGCGAGAGCTACAGGGGAGGACTGTTTTTT. This sequence encodes CASSESYRGGLFF. This sequence joins TRBV5-1 and TRBJ1-4, with 7 bases fitting TRBD1. J lost 13 bases, V lost 4 bases, and 10 bases had no gene match. Germline lookup yields CDR1 SGHRS and CDR2 YFSETQ. The CDR3 is 13 amino acids.

Worth noting for this clonotype: One end of the junction fails to match germline, which may point to a read error. This sequence joins TRBV20-1 and TRBJ1-2; D ambiguous. CDR3 length: 13 amino acids. CDR1 DFQATT and CDR2 SNEGSKA come from the germline V gene (reference sequence). CDR3 sequence reads: CSAGGGANCGYTF. CDR3 DNA sequence: TGCAGTGCTGGAGGTGGAGCTAACTGTGGCTACACCTTC.

The chain couples TRBV3-1 to TRBJ2-5; 8 nucleotides match TRBD1. Germline CDR1 reads LGHDT; CDR2 reads YNNKEL (reference sequence). The CDR3 has 14 amino acids. This chain's CDR3 is CATQDRVLLGEQYF. Here the CDR3 DNA reads TGTGCTACGCAGGACAGGGTCCTACTGGGGGAGCAGTACTTC.

A word on this clonotype: The DNA is omitted, as the CDR3 cannot be located on it reliably, and the CDR3 follows TCRdb's listing. The J gene is TRBJ1-2, the V gene TRBV20-1; TRBD1 is the table's D call, not checked against the DNA. The CDR3 adds up to 12 amino acids, both ends counted. Germline values: CDR1 DFQATT, CDR2 SNEGSKA (reference sequence). The CDR3 here is CSAQTGPYGCTF.

This clonotype has a handful of counts. V gene TRBV5-1 combines with J gene TRBJ2-7; 8 bases map to TRBD1. The CDR3 runs to 15 residues. CDR1 SGHRS and CDR2 YFSETQ come from the germline V gene. The trim removed 4 bases at V and 2 bases at J, leaving 8 bases unmatched. Written as DNA, the CDR3 is TGCGCCAGCAGCAATCTGGGACAGGTCGCCTACGAGCAGTACTTC. The encoded protein is CASSNLGQVAYEQYF.

This clonotype was seen a few times. The rearrangement links TRBV10-3 to TRBJ2-4; TRBD1 aligns across 8 bases. Losses at the gene ends were 2 bases for V and 0 bases for J; bases not matched to a gene: 9. The CDR3 is 18 amino acids. Germline CDR1 is ENHRY and CDR2 is SYGVKD. The CDR3 coding sequence is TGTGCCATCAGTGAGAATAGGGACAGGTCCTTAGCCAAAAACATTCAGTACTTC. Encoded protein: CAISENRDRSLAKNIQYF.

The rearrangement uses TRBV9 and TRBJ2-1; TRBD2 matches 10 bases. The CDR3 is made up of 19 amino acids. V lost 1 base and J lost 8; bases outside the gene matches: 18. Germline V gene sequence: CDR1 SGDLS, CDR2 YYNGEE. The CDR3 coding sequence is TGTGCCAGCAGCGTATTTCCTAGCGGGAGCTGGGGGGTTAGGGATGAGCAGTTCTTC. It is translated as CASSVFPSGSWGVRDEQFF.

V is TRBV20-1 and J is TRBJ2-2; D gene ambiguous. The CDR3 runs 12 residues. V was clipped by 5 bases and J by 7 bases, with 11 bases between them. Germline V gene sequence: CDR1 DFQATT, CDR2 SNEGSKA (reference sequence). DNA of the CDR3: TGCAGTGCTCCCATACAGAACGGGGAGCTGTTTTTT. Translating it yields CSAPIQNGELFF.

The V and J genes are TRBV4-2 and TRBJ2-5, with D hard to call. CDR1 and CDR2 from the germline V gene are LGHNA and YNFKEQ. The V and J ends lost 0 bases and 11 bases respectively, with 13 bases between them. CDR3 size: 13 residues. The CDR3 DNA reads as TGTGCCAGCAGCCAAGACGACGCGAGTGAGCAGTACTTC. Protein sequence: CASSQDDASEQYF.

This clonotype has only a few counts. The J gene is TRBJ2-5, the V gene TRBV29-1; D tentatively reads TRBD1 or TRBD2 (5 bases each). Between the trimmed V and J ends, which lost 6 bases and 2 bases, there was a span of 13 bases. CDR1 and CDR2 from the germline V gene are SQVTM and ANQGSEA. CDR3 length: 13 amino acids. CDR3 region: CSVAGDGQETQYF. The CDR3 DNA reads as TGCAGCGTAGCCGGGGACGGACAAGAGACCCAGTACTTC. The full variable domain, in which reference TRBV29-1 and TRBJ2-5 provide the parts outside the CDR3, is SAVISQKPSRDICQRGTSLTIQCQVDSQVTMMFWYRQQPGQSLTLIATANQGSEATYESGFVIDKFPISRPNLTFSTLTVSNMSPEDSSIYLCSVAGDGQETQYFGPGTRLLVL.

This clonotype turned up a few times. The chain combines TRBV7-2 with TRBJ1-2, with a weak D call TRBD1 (5 bases). The germline gives CDR1 SGHTA, CDR2 FQGNSA. Trimming took off 2 bases at V and 4 bases at J, with 20 bases between the two ends. The length of the CDR3 is 17 residues. This chain's CDR3 is CASSLQSGAREGYGYTF. The CDR3 bases are TGTGCCAGCAGCTTACAATCGGGCGCCAGGGAGGGCTATGGCTACACCTTC.

Here the CDR3 reads CASSYSQTDYYGYTF. CDR3 bases: TGTGCCAGCAGTTACTCGCAGACGGATTACTATGGCTACACCTTC. The chain links TRBV6-6 to TRBJ1-2; no clear D gene. Trimming took off 0 bases at V and 3 bases at J, with 11 bases between the two ends. Looked up from germline, CDR1 is MNHNY and CDR2 is SVGAGI (reference sequence). This CDR3 comprises 15 residues.

Only a few counts were recorded for this clonotype. This chain uses TRBV20-1 with TRBJ2-3, with 8 bases fitting TRBD2. V lost 2 bases and J lost 6; bases outside the gene matches: 10. Germline V gives CDR1 DFQATT, CDR2 SNEGSKA (reference sequence). The CDR3 runs 15 residues. In DNA form, the CDR3 reads TGCAGTGCTAGAAGGGAGCGGGGGTCTGCTGATACGCAGTATTTT. Its translation is CSARRERGSADTQYF.